The 8 T cell receptor beta chains given below trace back to one sample, sequenced in a study of T cell repertoires in cytomegalovirus infection. These receptors' antigens are unknown. Using its own MiXCR run on the reads, TCRdb lists one record per CDR3 protein. The data show 44,000 or so distinct CDR3 sequences, roughly 20% seen once. The sequencing here drew on CD8+ T cells from cultured PBMCs, taken from culture after CMV antigen stimulation. These receptors came from a human donor in good health (CMV status not recorded). Some clones in this sample may be carry-over from other donors' samples.

Only a few counts were recorded for this clonotype. The CDR3 DNA reads as TGTGCCAGCACCACTAATCGGGTCTATGGCTACACCTTC. It translates to CASTTNRVYGYTF. V and J are TRBV7-8 and TRBJ1-2, with no clear D. CDR1 is SGHVS, CDR2 FQNEAQ, per germline. The CDR3 is 13 amino acids. Trimming removed 7 bases from V and 4 bases from J, with 13 bases in between.

The rearrangement links TRBV7-2 to TRBJ1-2, with 8 bases identical to TRBD1. V dropped 5 bases and J dropped 6; count of bases not matched to a gene: 5. Germline loops: CDR1 SGHTA, CDR2 FQGNSA. The CDR3 loop spans 13 amino acids. The CDR3 nucleotides read TGTGCCAGCAGCCAAGGACAGGGCGATGGCTACACCTTC. Translating gives CASSQGQGDGYTF.

This chain links TRBV20-1 with TRBJ2-7; 7 bases fit TRBD1. Trimming at V came to 5 bases and at J to 3 bases, leaving 7 bases not matched to a gene. This CDR3 has 13 residues. From germline, CDR1 is DFQATT and CDR2 SNEGSKA (reference sequence). The CDR3 DNA sequence: TGCAGTGCTTCCGGGACAGAGTTCTACGAGCAGTACTTC. Encoded protein: CSASGTEFYEQYF.

Only a few counts were recorded for this clonotype. This chain joins TRBV20-1 and TRBJ2-7; TRBD2 matches at 8 bases. Germline trimming cut 2 bases from V and 4 bases from J; bases unmatched to any gene: 4. This CDR3 comprises 13 residues. The germline V gene has CDR1 DFQATT and CDR2 SNEGSKA (reference sequence). CDR3 in amino acids: CSARRGGRYEQYF. CDR3 nucleotides: TGCAGTGCTAGACGGGGGGGCAGGTACGAGCAGTACTTC.

V is TRBV27 and J is TRBJ2-1, with TRBD2 as a possible D gene (5 bases). Germline CDR1 MNHEY, CDR2 SMNVEV (reference sequence). The CDR3 consists of 13 residues. V lost 6 bases, J lost 7 bases, and 13 bases lay in between. The CDR3 DNA reads TGTGCCAGCAGCCTCCGAGGGTCTAATGAGCAGTTCTTC. Translated, it gives CASSLRGSNEQFF.

Only a few counts were recorded for this clonotype. CDR3 amino acids: CASSPRGGHLGYNEQFF. CDR3 in DNA: TGTGCCAGCAGCCCAAGGGGAGGACACCTAGGCTACAATGAGCAGTTCTTC. The chain recombines TRBV7-9 with TRBJ2-1; D may be TRBD2 (6 bases). V lost 5 bases, J lost 3 bases, and 20 bases lay in between. CDR3 size: 17 residues. The V gene's germline CDR1 is SEHNR and CDR2 FQNEAQ (reference sequence).

The chain carries TRBV7-2 and TRBJ2-1; TRBD2 matches 13 bases. Trimming took 5 bases from V and 8 from J; bases not matched to a gene: 3. Looked up from germline, CDR1 is SGHTA and CDR2 is FQGNSA. The CDR3 is 14 amino acids. The chain's CDR3 is CASSPGLAGYEQFF. CDR3 coding DNA: TGTGCCAGCAGCCCGGGACTAGCGGGGTATGAGCAGTTCTTC.

The chain links TRBV7-8 to TRBJ2-2; 8 bases map to TRBD2. This CDR3 has 15 residues. The ends lost 4 bases at V and 2 bases at J; junction bases unmatched: 3. Germline values: CDR1 SGHVS, CDR2 FQNEAQ. The DNA for the CDR3 is TGTGCCAGCAGCTCCGGGACTAGAAACACCGGGGAGCTGTTTTTT. Residues: CASSSGTRNTGELFF.